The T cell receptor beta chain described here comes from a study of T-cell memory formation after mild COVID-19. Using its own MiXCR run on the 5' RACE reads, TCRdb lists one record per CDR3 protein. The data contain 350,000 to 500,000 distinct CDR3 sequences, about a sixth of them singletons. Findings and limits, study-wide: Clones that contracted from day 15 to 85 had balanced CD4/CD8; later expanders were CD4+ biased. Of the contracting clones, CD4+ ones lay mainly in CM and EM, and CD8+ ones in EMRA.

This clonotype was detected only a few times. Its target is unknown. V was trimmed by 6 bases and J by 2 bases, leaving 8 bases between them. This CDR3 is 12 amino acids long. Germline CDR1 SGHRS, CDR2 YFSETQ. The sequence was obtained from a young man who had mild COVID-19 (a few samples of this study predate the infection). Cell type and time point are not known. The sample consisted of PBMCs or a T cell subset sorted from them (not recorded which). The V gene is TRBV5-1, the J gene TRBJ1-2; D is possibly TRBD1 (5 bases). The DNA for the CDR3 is TGCGCCAGCAAACAGGCGAACTATGGCTACACCTTC. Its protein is CASKQANYGYTF.